The T cell receptor (beta chain) under discussion was sequenced for a study of control samples from healthy donors and cancer patients. Clones were read by immunoSEQ multiplex PCR, and TCRdb kept only the in-frame ones, dropping some. The top ten hold roughly 6% of the sample, which has about 63,000 clones, almost 85% seen once. This CDR3 comprises 16 residues. CDR1 and CDR2 (germline): ENHRY, SYGVKD. Trimming stripped 2 bases from V and 2 bases from J, with 14 bases between. The rearrangement uses TRBV10-3 and TRBJ2-3; D is perhaps TRBD2 (7 bases). The receptor comes from a man in his forties in good health. The sample consisted of blood. The CDR3 DNA sequence: TGTGCCATCAGTGAGGGGCCGGGGGGCGCCACAGATACGCAGTATTTT. This sequence encodes CAISEGPGGATDTQYF.